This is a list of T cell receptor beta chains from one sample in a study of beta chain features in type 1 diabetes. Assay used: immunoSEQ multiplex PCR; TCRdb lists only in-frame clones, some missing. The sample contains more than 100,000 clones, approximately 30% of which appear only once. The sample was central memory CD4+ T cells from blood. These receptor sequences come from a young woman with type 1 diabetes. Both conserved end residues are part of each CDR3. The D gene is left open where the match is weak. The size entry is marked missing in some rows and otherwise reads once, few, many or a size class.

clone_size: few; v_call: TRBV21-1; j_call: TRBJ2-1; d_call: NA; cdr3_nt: TGTGCCAGCAGCACGCCGGACAAGCGGGAGAACTACAATGAGCAGTTCTTC; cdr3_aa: CASSTPDKRENYNEQFF
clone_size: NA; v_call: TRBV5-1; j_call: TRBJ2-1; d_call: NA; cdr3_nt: TGCGCCAGCAGCTTGGTACTATCAAACAATGAGCAGTTCTTC; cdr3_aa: CASSLVLSNNEQFF
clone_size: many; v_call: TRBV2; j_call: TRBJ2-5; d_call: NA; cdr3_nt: TGTGCCAGCAGTGAACTAGAGGAGACCCAGTACTTC; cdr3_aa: CASSELEETQYF
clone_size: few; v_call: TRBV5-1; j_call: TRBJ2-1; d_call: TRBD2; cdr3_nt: TGCGCCAGCAGCAGAAGCGGGAGTCCCAATGAGCAGTTCTTC; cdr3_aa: CASSRSGSPNEQFF
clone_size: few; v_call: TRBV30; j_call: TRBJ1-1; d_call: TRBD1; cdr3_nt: TGTGCCTGGAGTATCTTAGGGGGCGGCACTGAAGCTTTCTTT; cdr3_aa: CAWSILGGGTEAFF
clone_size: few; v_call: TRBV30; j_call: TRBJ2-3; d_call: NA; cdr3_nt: TGTGCCTGGAGTGTACTTTCCGGACACCAGGATACGCAGTATTTT; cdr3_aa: CAWSVLSGHQDTQYF
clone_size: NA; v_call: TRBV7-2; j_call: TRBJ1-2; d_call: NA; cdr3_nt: TGTGCCAGCAGCTTGGGATCGGGAGGCTACACCTTC; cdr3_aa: CASSLGSGGYTF
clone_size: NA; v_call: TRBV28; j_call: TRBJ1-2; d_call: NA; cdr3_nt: TGTGCCAGCAGTTTCGTAGACAGAAACCTCTATGGCTACACCTTC; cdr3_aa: CASSFVDRNLYGYTF
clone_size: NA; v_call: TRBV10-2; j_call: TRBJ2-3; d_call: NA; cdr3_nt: TGCGCCAGCAAAACCGGGGGCACAGATACGCAGTATTTT; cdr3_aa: CASKTGGTDTQYF
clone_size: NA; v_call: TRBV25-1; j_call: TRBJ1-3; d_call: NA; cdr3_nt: TGTGCCAGCAGTGAAGGAGGGGCTGGTGGAAACACCATATATTTT; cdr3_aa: CASSEGGAGGNTIYF
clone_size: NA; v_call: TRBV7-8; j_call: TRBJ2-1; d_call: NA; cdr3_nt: TGTGCCAGCAGCCCTACCCGACAGGCTTTTTACAATGAGCAGTTCTTC; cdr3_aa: CASSPTRQAFYNEQFF
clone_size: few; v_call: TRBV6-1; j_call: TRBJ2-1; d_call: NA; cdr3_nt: TGTGCCACCCTGGAGGATGAGCAGTTCTTC; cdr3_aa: CATLEDEQFF
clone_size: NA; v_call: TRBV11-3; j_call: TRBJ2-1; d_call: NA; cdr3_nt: TGTGCCAGCAGCTGGATACGGGATGAGCAGTTCTTC; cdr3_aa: CASSWIRDEQFF
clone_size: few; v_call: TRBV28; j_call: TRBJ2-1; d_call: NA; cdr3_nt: TGTGCCAGCGAGAGCTCCTACAATGAGCAGTTCTTC; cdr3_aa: CASESSYNEQFF
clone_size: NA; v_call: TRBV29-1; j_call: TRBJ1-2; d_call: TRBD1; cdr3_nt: TGCAGCTTTAGGACAGGGGACTATGGCTACACCTTC; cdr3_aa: CSFRTGDYGYTF
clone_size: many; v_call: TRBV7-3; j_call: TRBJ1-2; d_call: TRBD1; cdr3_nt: TGTGCCAGCAGCTCGACAGGGGACTATGGCTACACCTTC; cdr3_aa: CASSSTGDYGYTF
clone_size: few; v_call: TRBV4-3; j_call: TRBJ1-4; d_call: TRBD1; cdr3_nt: TGCGCCAGCAGCCAAGCAGGGGGGAGTGAAAAACTGTTTTTT; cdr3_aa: CASSQAGGSEKLFF
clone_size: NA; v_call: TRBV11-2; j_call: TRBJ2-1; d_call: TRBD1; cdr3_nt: TGTGCCAGCAGCTCCAATGGACAGGGGGCAGGTGAGCAGTTCTTC; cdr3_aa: CASSSNGQGAGEQFF
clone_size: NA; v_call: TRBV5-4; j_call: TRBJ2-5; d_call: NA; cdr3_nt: TGTGCCAGCAGCTCGAAGCGGGAAGAGACCCAGTACTTC; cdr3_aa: CASSSKREETQYF
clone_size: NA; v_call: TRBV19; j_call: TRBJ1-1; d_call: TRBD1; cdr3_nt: TGTGCCAGTAAAGCAGGGGGGAACACTGAAGCTTTCTTT; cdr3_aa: CASKAGGNTEAFF
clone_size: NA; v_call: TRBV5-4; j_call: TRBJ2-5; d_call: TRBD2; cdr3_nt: TGTGCCAGCAGCTATAGCGGGAGCGAGGGGGAGACCCAGTACTTC; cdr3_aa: CASSYSGSEGETQYF
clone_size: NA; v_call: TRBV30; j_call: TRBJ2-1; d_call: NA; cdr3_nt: TGTGCCTGGAGTCCTGAGGAAGAGCAGTTCTTC; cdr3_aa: CAWSPEEEQFF
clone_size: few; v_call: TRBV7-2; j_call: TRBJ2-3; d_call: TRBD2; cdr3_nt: TGTGCCAGCAGCTTAGCCGCCCTAGCGGGTCGCACAGATACGCAGTATTTT; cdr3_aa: CASSLAALAGRTDTQYF
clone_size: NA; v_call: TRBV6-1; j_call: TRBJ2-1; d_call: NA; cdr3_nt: TGTGCCAGCAGTGCTAGCGCGAGCTCCTACAATGAGCAGTTCTTC; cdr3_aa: CASSASASSYNEQFF
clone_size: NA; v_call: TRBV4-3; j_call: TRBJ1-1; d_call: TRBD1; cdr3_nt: TGCGCCAGCAGCCAGGCGTACAGGGGAAGGGGCACTGAAGCTTTCTTT; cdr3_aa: CASSQAYRGRGTEAFF
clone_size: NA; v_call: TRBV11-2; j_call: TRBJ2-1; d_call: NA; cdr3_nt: TGTGCCAGCAGTCCCCAGCTAGCTGGCAATGAGCAGTTCTTC; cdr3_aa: CASSPQLAGNEQFF
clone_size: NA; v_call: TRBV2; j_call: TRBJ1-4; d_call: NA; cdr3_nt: TGTGCCAGCAGTGCGACAGGACATTCAACTAATGAAAAACTGTTTTTT; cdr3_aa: CASSATGHSTNEKLFF
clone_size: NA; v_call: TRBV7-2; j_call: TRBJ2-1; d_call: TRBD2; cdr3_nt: TGTGCCAGCAGCTACTCCGGGACTAGCTCCTACAATGAGCAGTTCTTC; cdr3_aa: CASSYSGTSSYNEQFF
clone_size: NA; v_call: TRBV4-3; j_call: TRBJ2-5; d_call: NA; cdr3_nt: TGCGCCAGCAGCCCCGGAGCGCATGAGACCCAGTACTTC; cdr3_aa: CASSPGAHETQYF
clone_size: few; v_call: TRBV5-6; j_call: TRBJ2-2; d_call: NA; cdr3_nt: TGTGCCAGCAGCAAACAGGTTCTCACCGGGGAGCTGTTTTTT; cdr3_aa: CASSKQVLTGELFF
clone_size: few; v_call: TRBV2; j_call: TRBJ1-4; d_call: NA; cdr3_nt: TGTGCCAGCAGCCAAGAAGCGCGGAATGAAAAACTGTTTTTT; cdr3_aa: CASSQEARNEKLFF
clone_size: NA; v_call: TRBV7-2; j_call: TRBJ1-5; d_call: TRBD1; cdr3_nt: TGTGCCAGCAGCCCGAGACAGGGCGATCAGCCCCAGCATTTT; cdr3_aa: CASSPRQGDQPQHF
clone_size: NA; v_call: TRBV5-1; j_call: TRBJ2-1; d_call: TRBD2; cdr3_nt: TGCGCCAGCAGCGTAGCGGGACCCAGCAATGAGCAGTTCTTC; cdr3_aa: CASSVAGPSNEQFF
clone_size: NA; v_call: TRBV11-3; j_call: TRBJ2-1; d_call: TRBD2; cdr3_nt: TGTGCCAGCAGCTTATTGAGGGGTAGCGGGAGGAGCCACAATGAGCAGTTCTTC; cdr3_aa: CASSLLRGSGRSHNEQFF
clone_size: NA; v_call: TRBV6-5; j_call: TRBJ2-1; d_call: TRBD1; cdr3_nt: TGTGCCAGCAGTAGGACAGGGAATAATGAGCAGTTCTTC; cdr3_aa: CASSRTGNNEQFF
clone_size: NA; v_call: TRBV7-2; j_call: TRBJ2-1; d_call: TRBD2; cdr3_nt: TGTGCCAGCAGCTTAGTGACTACTAGCGGAGGGGAAAATGAGCAGTTCTTC; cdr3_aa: CASSLVTTSGGENEQFF
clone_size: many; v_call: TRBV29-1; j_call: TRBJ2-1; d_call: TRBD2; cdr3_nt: TGCAGCGTGCGGACTAGCGGGAGCCTCGCGAAACCTGAGCAGTTCTTC; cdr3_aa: CSVRTSGSLAKPEQFF
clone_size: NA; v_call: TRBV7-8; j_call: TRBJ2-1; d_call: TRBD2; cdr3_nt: TGTGCCAGCAGCTTAGGGGCAGCGGGAGCCCACTACAATGAGCAGTTCTTC; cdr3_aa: CASSLGAAGAHYNEQFF
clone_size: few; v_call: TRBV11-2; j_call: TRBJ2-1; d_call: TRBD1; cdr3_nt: TGTGCCAGCAGCTTCCTGACAGGGAACTCCTACAATGAGCAGTTCTTC; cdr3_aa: CASSFLTGNSYNEQFF
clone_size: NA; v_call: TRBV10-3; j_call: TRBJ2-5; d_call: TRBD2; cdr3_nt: TGTGCCATCAGTGTCCTCGGGACTAGCGGTCCGGCCCAGTACTTC; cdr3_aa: CAISVLGTSGPAQYF
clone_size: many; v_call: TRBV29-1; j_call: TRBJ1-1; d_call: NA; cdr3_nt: TGCAGCGTTGGGGGATTACAGGGAAAGAACACTGAAGCTTTCTTT; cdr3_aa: CSVGGLQGKNTEAFF
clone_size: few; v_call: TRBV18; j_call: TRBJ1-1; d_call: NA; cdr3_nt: TGTGCCAGCTCACGCATACAGGACCCGAACACTGAAGCTTTCTTT; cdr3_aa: CASSRIQDPNTEAFF
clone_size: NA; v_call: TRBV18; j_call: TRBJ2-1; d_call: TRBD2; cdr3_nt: TGTGCCAGCTCACTAGATCCAACTAGCGGGAGGGCTTACTACAATGAGCAGTTCTTC; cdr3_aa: CASSLDPTSGRAYYNEQFF
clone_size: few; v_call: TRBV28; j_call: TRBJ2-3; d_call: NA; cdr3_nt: TGTGCCAGCAGTTTAGGCGTTAGAAGAGCGGACCTGGGTACGCAGTATTTT; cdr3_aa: CASSLGVRRADLGTQYF
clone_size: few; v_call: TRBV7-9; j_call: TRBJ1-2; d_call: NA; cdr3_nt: TGTGCCAGCAGCTTAGCGACAAGCTTTAACTATGGCTACACCTTC; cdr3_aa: CASSLATSFNYGYTF
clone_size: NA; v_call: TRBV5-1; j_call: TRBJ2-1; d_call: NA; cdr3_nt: TGCGCCAGCAGCCAAGGTCAGGGGTACTACAATGAGCAGTTCTTC; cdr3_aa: CASSQGQGYYNEQFF
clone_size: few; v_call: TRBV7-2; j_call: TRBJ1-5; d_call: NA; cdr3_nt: TGTGCCAGCAGCTCGGACTGGGGTCAGCCCCAGCATTTT; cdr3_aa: CASSSDWGQPQHF
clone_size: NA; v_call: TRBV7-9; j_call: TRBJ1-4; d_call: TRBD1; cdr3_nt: TGTGCCAGCAGCCCGGGACAGGGCGCCCCGAATGAAAAACTGTTTTTT; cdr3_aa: CASSPGQGAPNEKLFF
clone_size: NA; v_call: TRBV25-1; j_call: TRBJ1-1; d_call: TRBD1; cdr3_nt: TGTGCCAGCAGTGCCCAGGGGGCGAACACTGAAGCTTTCTTT; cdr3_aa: CASSAQGANTEAFF
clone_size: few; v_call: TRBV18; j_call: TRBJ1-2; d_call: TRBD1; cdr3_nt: TGTGCCAGCTCACCTGGGACAGGACTCTATGGCTACACCTTC; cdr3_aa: CASSPGTGLYGYTF
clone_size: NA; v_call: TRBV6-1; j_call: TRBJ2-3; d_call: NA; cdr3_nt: TGTGCCAGCAGTGAAGCCCGGTCAACAGATACGCAGTATTTT; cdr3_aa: CASSEARSTDTQYF
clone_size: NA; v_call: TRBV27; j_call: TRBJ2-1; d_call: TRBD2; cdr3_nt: TGTGCCAGCAGTTCAACGACTAGCGGGAGATTAATTAGCAATGAGCAGTTCTTC; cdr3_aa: CASSSTTSGRLISNEQFF
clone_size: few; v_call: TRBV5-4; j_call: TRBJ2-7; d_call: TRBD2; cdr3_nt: TGTGCCAGCAGCTTGGGGAACCCGAGAGCGGGATCTTCCTACGAGCAGTACTTC; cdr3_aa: CASSLGNPRAGSSYEQYF
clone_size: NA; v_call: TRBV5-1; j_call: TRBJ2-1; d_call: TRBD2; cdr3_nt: TGCGCCAGCAGCTTGTCGGGACTAGGGTACAATGAGCAGTTCTTC; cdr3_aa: CASSLSGLGYNEQFF
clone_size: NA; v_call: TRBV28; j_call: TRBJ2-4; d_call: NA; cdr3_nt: TGTGCCAGCAGTTCTCCGGGACACCCTAATGTAAACATTCAGTACTTC; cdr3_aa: CASSSPGHPNVNIQYF
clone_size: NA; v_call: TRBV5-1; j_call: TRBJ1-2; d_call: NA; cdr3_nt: TGCGCCAGCAGCGGAGACCTCGGTGGCTCCTATGGCTACACCTTC; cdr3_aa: CASSGDLGGSYGYTF
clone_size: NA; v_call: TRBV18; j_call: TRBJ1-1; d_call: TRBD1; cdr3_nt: TGTGCCAGCTCACGGCTGGACAGGGAGACTGAAGCTTTCTTT; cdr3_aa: CASSRLDRETEAFF
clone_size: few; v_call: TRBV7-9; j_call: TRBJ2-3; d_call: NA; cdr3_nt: TGTGCCAGCAGCGCGACAGGTTCCACAGATACGCAGTATTTT; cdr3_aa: CASSATGSTDTQYF
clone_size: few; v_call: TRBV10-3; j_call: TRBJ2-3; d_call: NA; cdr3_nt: TGTGCCATCAGTCTCCTGTCTAGCACAGATACGCAGTATTTT; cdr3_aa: CAISLLSSTDTQYF